This T cell receptor (beta chain) originates from a study of cytomegalovirus exposure and HLA in healthy donors. Study-wide results and caveats: An Asian-associated ancestry cluster reportedly showed fewer N-insertions than the approximately 670-donor mean in a later analysis.

In the PCR, 60 Vbeta and 13 Jbeta primers were used. Sequenced by immunoSEQ multiplex PCR; TCRdb stores in-frame clones only, minus some. This table has about 160,000 clones, 80% to 90% appearing once. With respect to this clone: Its target is unknown.

The CDR3 extends over 14 amino acids. Germline V gene sequence: CDR1 SQVTM, CDR2 ANQGSEA. Trimming left V 3 bases short and J 4 bases short, with 12 bases between. The chain uses TRBV29-1 and TRBJ2-2; D perhaps matches TRBD1 (5 bases). The specimen was PBMCs. This clonotype originated in a woman in her fifties or sixties in good health and CMV-seronegative. DNA of the CDR3: TGCAGCGTTGAGGCAGGCCAGGGCACCGGGGAGCTGTTTTTT. This encodes CSVEAGQGTGELFF.